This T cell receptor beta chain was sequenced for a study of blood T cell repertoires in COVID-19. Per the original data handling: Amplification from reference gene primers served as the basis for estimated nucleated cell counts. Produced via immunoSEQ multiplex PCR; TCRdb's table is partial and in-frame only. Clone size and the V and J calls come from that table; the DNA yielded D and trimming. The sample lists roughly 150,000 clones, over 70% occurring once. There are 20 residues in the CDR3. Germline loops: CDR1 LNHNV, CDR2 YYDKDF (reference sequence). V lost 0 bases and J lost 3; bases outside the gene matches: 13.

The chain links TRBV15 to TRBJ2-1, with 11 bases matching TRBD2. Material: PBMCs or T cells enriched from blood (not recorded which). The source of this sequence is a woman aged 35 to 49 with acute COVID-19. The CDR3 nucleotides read TGTGCCACCAGCAGAGACGAAGGTCATATAGCGGGAGGGTACTACAATGAGCAGTTCTTC. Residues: CATSRDEGHIAGGYYNEQFF.